The 16 T cell receptor beta chains below all came from one sample that was sequenced in a study of Ad26.COV2.S vaccination and SARS-CoV-2 variants. Treatment in this sample: roughly 19 received Ad26.COV2.S at low or high dose, single or two shots; a few received placebo; per-sample allocation not given. Sampling occurred on day 63 after the first vaccine or placebo injection. The data were produced by immunoSEQ multiplex PCR, yet TCRdb's version contains in-frame clones alone and is incomplete. The sample consists of over 450,000 clones, roughly nine tenths of them appearing once. Specimen: peripheral blood, collected in a trial of Ad26.COV2.S vaccine versus placebo. These receptors all come from a person between 18 and 60 years old who received the Ad26.COV2.S COVID-19 vaccine or a placebo.

This clone was counted between two and nine times. The V gene is TRBV29-1, the J gene TRBJ1-1, with D unclear. The germline V and J ends were trimmed by 4 bases and 2 bases, with 8 bases remaining between them. The CDR3 is 12 amino acids. Germline CDR1 is SQVTM and CDR2 is ANQGSEA. Here the CDR3 reads CSVVGRNTEAFF. In nucleotides, the CDR3 is TGCAGCGTTGTCGGGCGTAACACTGAAGCTTTCTTT.

The CDR3 DNA reads as TGTGCCAGCAGCCCCAGTGGGGATCTGGGGGGGCTCGCTGAAGCTTTCTTT. The encoded protein is CASSPSGDLGGLAEAFF. The rearrangement uses TRBV7-9 and TRBJ1-1; weak D call: TRBD1 (6 bases). This CDR3 has 17 residues. Trimming removed 5 bases at V and 6 bases at J, with 25 bases between. Germline CDR1 and CDR2: SEHNR and FQNEAQ (reference sequence).

This clone was picked up one time. CDR3 coding DNA: TGTGCCAGCAGTTACTCGACAGGGGGAGATACGCAGTATTTT. Translating it yields CASSYSTGGDTQYF. The chain joins TRBV6-5 to TRBJ2-3; 9 nucleotides line up with TRBD1. With 0 bases clipped from V and 5 bases from J, the junction kept 0 bases outside the gene matches. The germline CDR1 and CDR2 sequences are MNHEY and SVGAGI. The CDR3 has 14 residues.

This clone was recorded only once. The chain carries TRBV27 and TRBJ2-7; D tentatively reads TRBD1 or TRBD2 (5 bases each). The CDR3 has 16 residues. Trimming cost V 1 base and J 6 bases, with 19 bases left between them. CDR1 MNHEY and CDR2 SMNVEV come from the germline V gene (reference sequence). CDR3 DNA: TGTGCCAGCAGTTTATGGGGGAACCCCCTCGGTCGCGAGCAGTACTTC. Encoded protein: CASSLWGNPLGREQYF.

The chain carries TRBV3-1 (or the pseudogene TRBV3-2) and TRBJ2-2; D call uncertain. The V end was cut by 4 bases, the J end by 2 bases, with 5 bases between. The CDR3 has 13 amino acids. Per the germline V gene, CDR1 is LGHDT and CDR2 is YNNKEL (reference sequence). CDR3 in amino acids: CASSPPNTGELFF. The CDR3, as DNA: TGTGCCAGCAGCCCACCTAACACCGGGGAGCTGTTTTTT.

The chain employs TRBV10-3 and TRBJ1-1; D unclear. Germline CDR1 is ENHRY and CDR2 is SYGVKD. Trimming pared 0 bases from V and 1 base from J, leaving 9 bases between. The CDR3 consists of 15 residues. CDR3 protein: CAISESRAGNTEAFF. For the CDR3, the DNA is TGTGCCATCAGTGAGTCGCGGGCGGGGAACACTGAAGCTTTCTTT.

The chain joins TRBV28 to TRBJ2-7; D gene unclear. Germline V gives CDR1 MDHEN, CDR2 SYDVKM. This CDR3 spans 12 amino acids. The V end lost 4 bases, the J end lost 2 bases, and 6 bases lay between the germline ends. The CDR3 is CASSSTAYEQYF. In nucleotides, the CDR3 is TGTGCCAGCAGTTCAACGGCCTACGAGCAGTACTTC.

This clone was observed a single time. The chain links TRBV5-4 to TRBJ2-5, with no clear D. This CDR3 region has 15 residues. V was clipped by 0 bases and J by 5 bases, with 14 bases between them. Germline assignment: CDR1 SGHNT and CDR2 YYREEE (reference sequence). In DNA form, the CDR3 reads TGTGCCAGCAGCTTGGCAGGTGGGATGGGTGAGACCCAGTACTTC. Its translation: CASSLAGGMGETQYF.

This clone was picked up a small number of times. The genes are TRBV7-9 and TRBJ1-4; 9 bases map to TRBD1. Germline V gene sequence: CDR1 SEHNR, CDR2 FQNEAQ (reference sequence). The junction had 9 bases not matched to a gene; V was cut back by 5 bases and J by 8 bases. The CDR3 contains 15 residues. CDR3 residues: CASSRTGVRGEKLFF. For the CDR3, the DNA is TGTGCCAGCAGCCGGACAGGGGTTCGGGGCGAAAAACTGTTTTTT. The whole variable domain, remainder taken from reference TRBV7-9 and TRBJ1-4, is DTGVSQNPRHKITKRGQNVTFRCDPISEHNRLYWYRQTLGQGPEFLTYFQNEAQLEKSRLLSDRFSAERPKGSFSTLEIQRTEQGDSAMYLCASSRTGVRGEKLFFGSGTQLSVL.

This clone was seen a single time. The chain has TRBV3-1 (or the pseudogene TRBV3-2) and TRBJ2-6; TRBD1 or TRBD2 may be the D gene (5 bases each). The CDR3 extends over 17 amino acids. The V end was cut by 0 bases, the J end by 2 bases, with 11 bases between. The V gene's germline CDR1 is LGHDT and CDR2 YNNKEL (reference sequence). The CDR3 loop reads CASSQEGQGPGANVLTF. CDR3 DNA sequence: TGTGCCAGCAGCCAAGAAGGGCAGGGACCTGGGGCCAACGTCCTGACTTTC.

In this sample, this clone turned up a few times. The genes are TRBV18 and TRBJ1-5, with 7 bases lining up with TRBD1. The CDR3 extends over 17 amino acids. The V segment lost 3 bases and the J segment 4 bases; nucleotides outside the gene matches: 12. Germline assignment: CDR1 KGHSH and CDR2 LQKENI. The CDR3 DNA follows: TGTGCCAGCTCACCCGGTACAGGGGAAGGAGATAATCAGCCCCAGCATTTT. It encodes CASSPGTGEGDNQPQHF.

The chain employs TRBV6-1 and TRBJ2-7; D may be TRBD1 or TRBD2 (7 bases each). The CDR3 is 15 residues long. V was cut by 3 bases and J by 4 bases, with 16 bases left in between. Germline V CDR1 and CDR2: MNHNS, SASEGT. The CDR3 loop is CASSENRGGGYEQYF. The CDR3 DNA is TGTGCCAGCAGTGAGAACAGGGGAGGGGGTTACGAGCAGTACTTC.

The rearrangement joins TRBV29-1 to TRBJ1-2, with a possible D match to TRBD1 (5 bases). This CDR3 comprises 15 residues. V was trimmed by 6 bases and J by 4 bases, leaving 21 bases between them. CDR1 is SQVTM, CDR2 ANQGSEA, per germline. The DNA of the CDR3 is TGCAGCGTGGTTGACAGTCTCCGGCCAAGCTATGGCTACACCTTC. Its protein product is CSVVDSLRPSYGYTF.

V and J are TRBV4-3 and TRBJ1-6, with no clear D. The CDR3 runs 15 residues. CDR1 is LGHNA, CDR2 YSLEER, per germline. V was trimmed by 1 base and J by 4 bases, leaving 8 bases between them. The CDR3 DNA reads TGCGCCAGCAGCCAAGCTGACGGGTATAATTCACCCCTCCACTTT. As protein: CASSQADGYNSPLHF.

The CDR3 nucleotides read TGTGCCAGCAGTGAGGGTTTTAGTCGGCGGACAGATACGCAGTATTTT. Amino acids: CASSEGFSRRTDTQYF. The chain couples TRBV2 to TRBJ2-3, with D uncertain. Per germline, CDR1 SNHLY and CDR2 FYNNEI. V lost 3 bases to trimming and J lost 3 bases, with 16 bases between them. CDR3 length: 16 residues.

The rearrangement uses TRBV19 and TRBJ1-4, with D possibly TRBD1 on 5 matching bases. Trimming removed 4 bases from V and 11 bases from J, with 11 bases in between. Germline V lookup: CDR1 LNHDA, CDR2 SQIVND (reference sequence). The CDR3 consists of 12 residues. DNA for the CDR3: TGTGCCAGTAGTACCAGAGAGGGGAAACTGTTTTTT. It translates to CASSTREGKLFF.